This T cell receptor (beta chain) is from a study of cytomegalovirus exposure and HLA in healthy donors. Whole-study findings and limits: Among TCR sequences, most were rare, though some public TCRs appeared in many donors.

Healthy donors of bone marrow made up the group. These donors counted as nominally healthy when sampled, but unrecorded immune exposures were likely. Of note for this clone: Its antigen is unidentified. The junction shows a germline mismatch at one end, possibly a read error.

Primers: 60 Vbeta forward and 13 Jbeta reverse. Assay used: immunoSEQ multiplex PCR; TCRdb lists only in-frame clones, some missing. The data show some 150,000 clones, with approximately 80% seen just once and 5.6% held by the top ten. The TCR originated in a woman aged 40-49 years in good health and CMV-seropositive. Sequenced input: PBMCs.

DNA for the CDR3: TGTGCCAGCAGACCCACCCTCGGGACTAGCCTCCTCTTC. This translates into CASRPTLGTSLLF. V and J are TRBV6-5 and TRBJ2-1; TRBD2 aligns across 9 bases. CDR1 is MNHEY and CDR2 is SVGAGI in the germline V gene. The CDR3 is 13 amino acids.